This T cell receptor (beta chain) was sequenced in a study of blood T cells in healthy people across ages (dated by TCRdb to 2013 to 2016). Background for the entire study: In model experiments, template switching captured about one uniquely barcoded TCR beta cDNA molecule for every two T cells. To avoid experimental bias, donors of different ages were spread randomly across the sequencing lanes. Using deep sequencing normalized with unique cDNA molecular identifiers, the study measured how TCR beta repertoire diversity changes with age. For two donors (one aged 18 to 29 and one aged 80 or older), the study analyzed two additional independent replicas of 1 million unique cDNA reads from the same blood draw. The donors were divided into four age groups: young (average approximately 15 years), middle-aged (over 35), aged (under 70) and long-lived (roughly 82).

The 35 to 40 donors, aged roughly 6 to 90 years, were systemically healthy Caucasian individuals from Russia. Each donor gave ten milliliters of peripheral blood, drawn into EDTA-treated Vacutainer tubes. PBMCs were isolated by Ficoll-Paque density-gradient centrifugation, with at least 7 million obtained per sample. Total RNA was extracted from PBMCs with Trizol reagent, with at least 6 micrograms obtained per sample. The percentages of naive CD45RAhigh/CD27high T cells were determined by flow cytometry on a PBMC aliquot from every donor. This clonotype was recorded many times. Its antigen target is currently unknown. One base away there is no much larger clone; base qualities are not given. V is shortened by 0 bases, J by 3 bases, and the region joining them spans 7 bases. CDR1 and CDR2, looked up from the germline V gene, are SGHRS and YFSETQ. The CDR3, from cysteine to phenylalanine, totals 14 residues. The entry retains the CDR3 DNA only, 42 bases that are in frame from base 1.

General conclusions and limits of the study: Because the CMV infection status of the donors was unknown, age-related changes in expanded clonotypes may potentially have been confounded. Compared with the aged group, the long-lived group had more naive CD4+ T cells, fewer expanded clones and increased TCR diversity, a pattern suggesting age selection. Observed TCR beta diversity per million T cells fell roughly linearly with age, and a significant reduction was already apparent by age roughly 40. A strong correlation was found between observed TCR beta diversity and the percentage of naive T cells measured by flow cytometry. Because profiling used bulk unsorted PBMCs, naive and antigen-experienced compartments could not be compared conclusively. Estimates of total diversity from one million sequenced T cells were regarded as lower bounds and underestimates.

The library was made by 5' RACE. The reads were generated on an Illumina HiSeq 2500. A second PCR of roughly 7 to 11 cycles was run with a J-beta primer mix and a sample-barcoded 5' primer. A template-switch 5' adaptor carrying 12 random nucleotides introduced a unique molecular identifier onto each TCR beta cDNA molecule. Each sample yielded at least 2.5 million CDR3-containing paired-end reads. First-strand cDNA synthesis was performed from all RNA using the Mint cDNA synthesis kit, with priming by a TRBC-specific oligonucleotide. After uracil-DNA glycosylase treatment, a first 18-cycle PCR used universal primers M1SS and BC2_uni_R on all cDNA. For the original study's pipeline: For normalization, 1 million high-quality reads, each with a distinct molecular identifier, were randomly selected from each sample. Instead of being binned into consensus sequences, reads that shared molecular identifiers were thrown out. MiTCR, run with a Q25 quality threshold and the strictest error-elimination algorithm, handled CDR3 identification, clonotype clustering and error correction. A nonparametric unseen species model with Euler transformation was used to estimate lower-bound total TCR beta diversity. TCRdb itself trimmed the public reads at Q25 with fastp, ran MiXCR and retained productive beta chains. Rows with a matching CDR3 protein are joined into one entry that keeps the most common DNA and genes. TCRdb's processing, not the authors', yielded these V and J calls. The sample includes about 830,000 distinct CDR3 sequences, with about three fifths observed a single time. The top ten clones comprise approximately 23% of the sample.

The chain is made from TRBV5-1 and TRBJ2-1; the D gene remains uncertain. The sequence was collected from a man in his thirties or forties in good health. Sequencing used blood. The DNA is as follows: TGCGCCAGCAGCTTGGAGGTCAGCTACAATGAGCAGTTCTTC. It translates as CASSLEVSYNEQFF.